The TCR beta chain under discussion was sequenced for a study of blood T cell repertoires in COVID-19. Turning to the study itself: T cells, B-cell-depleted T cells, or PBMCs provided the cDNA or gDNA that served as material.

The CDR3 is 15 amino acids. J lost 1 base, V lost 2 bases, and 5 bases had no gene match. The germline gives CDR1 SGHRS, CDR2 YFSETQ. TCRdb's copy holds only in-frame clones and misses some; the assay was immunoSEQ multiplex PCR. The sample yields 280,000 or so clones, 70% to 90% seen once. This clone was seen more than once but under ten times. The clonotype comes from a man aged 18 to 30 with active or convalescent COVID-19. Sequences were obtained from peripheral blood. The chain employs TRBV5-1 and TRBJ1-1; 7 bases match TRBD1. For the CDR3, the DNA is TGCGCCAGCAGCTTTGCCGGGACAGAGAACACTGAAGCTTTCTTT. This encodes CASSFAGTENTEAFF.